This T cell receptor (beta chain) emerged from a study of blood T cell repertoires in COVID-19. Assay used: immunoSEQ multiplex PCR; TCRdb lists only in-frame clones, some missing. The table has 110,000 to 150,000 clones, around 90% seen once. The clonotype comes from a man between 70 and 80 years old with acute or convalescent COVID-19. The sequencing input was peripheral blood.

The CDR3 nucleotides read TGTGCCAGCAGCTCCAGACTAGCGGGGGCCTACGAGCAGTACTTC. Translated, it gives CASSSRLAGAYEQYF. The chain is built from TRBV11-2 and TRBJ2-7; 12 positions match TRBD2. From germline, CDR1 is SGHAT and CDR2 FQNNGV. With 4 bases clipped from V and 2 bases from J, the junction kept 3 bases outside the gene matches. This CDR3 has 15 amino acids. Based on the CDR3 plus reference TRBV11-2 and TRBJ2-7, the full variable domain is EAGVAQSPRYKIIEKRQSVAFWCNPISGHATLYWYQQILGQGPKLLIQFQNNGVVDDSQLPKDRFSAERLKGVDSTLKIQPAKLEDSAVYLCASSSRLAGAYEQYFGPGTRLTVT.